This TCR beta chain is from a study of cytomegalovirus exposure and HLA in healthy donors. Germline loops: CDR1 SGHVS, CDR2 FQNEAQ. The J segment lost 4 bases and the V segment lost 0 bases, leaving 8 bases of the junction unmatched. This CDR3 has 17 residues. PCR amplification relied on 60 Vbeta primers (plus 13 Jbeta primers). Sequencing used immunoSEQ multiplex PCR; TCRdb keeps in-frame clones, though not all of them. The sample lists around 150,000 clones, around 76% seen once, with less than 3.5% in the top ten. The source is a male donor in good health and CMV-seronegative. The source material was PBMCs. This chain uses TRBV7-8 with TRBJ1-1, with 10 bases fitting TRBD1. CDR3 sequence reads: CASSLAPGQGISTEAFF. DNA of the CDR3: TGTGCCAGCAGCTTAGCCCCGGGACAGGGGATATCCACTGAAGCTTTCTTT.